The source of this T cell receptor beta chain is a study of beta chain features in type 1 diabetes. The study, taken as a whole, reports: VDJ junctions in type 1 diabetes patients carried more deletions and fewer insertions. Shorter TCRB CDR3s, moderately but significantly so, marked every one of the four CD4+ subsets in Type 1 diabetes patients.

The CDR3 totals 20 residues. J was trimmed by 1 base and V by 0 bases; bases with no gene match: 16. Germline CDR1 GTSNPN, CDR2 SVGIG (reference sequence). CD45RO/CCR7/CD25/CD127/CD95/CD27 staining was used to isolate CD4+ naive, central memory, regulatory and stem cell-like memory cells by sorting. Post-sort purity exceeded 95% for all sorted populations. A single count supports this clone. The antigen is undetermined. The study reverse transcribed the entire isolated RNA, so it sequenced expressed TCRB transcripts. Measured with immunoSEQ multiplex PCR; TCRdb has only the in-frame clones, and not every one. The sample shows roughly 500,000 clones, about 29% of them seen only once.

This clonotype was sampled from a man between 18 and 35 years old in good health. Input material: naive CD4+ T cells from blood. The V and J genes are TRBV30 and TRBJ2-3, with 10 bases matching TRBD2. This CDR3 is CAWSVLLLAGVRGRTDTQYF. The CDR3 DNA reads TGTGCCTGGAGTGTACTCTTGCTAGCGGGAGTACGTGGCCGCACAGATACGCAGTATTTT.